The 10 T cell receptor beta chains in this list originate from one sample, sequenced in a study of cytomegalovirus exposure and HLA in healthy donors. 13 Jbeta primers and 60 Vbeta primers were used for the PCR. Profiled with immunoSEQ multiplex PCR; TCRdb holds only in-frame clones, not every one. The sample lists over 200,000 clones, under 80% occurring once. The sequenced sample was PBMCs. These receptors all stem from a young woman in good health and CMV-seronegative.

The rearrangement links TRBV9 to TRBJ1-4, with 7 bases lining up with TRBD1. V was pared by 7 bases and J by 5 bases, with 14 bases of the junction left unmatched. This CDR3 spans 16 amino acids. Germline-derived CDR1 and CDR2 are SGDLS and YYNGEE. This CDR3 reads CASGKTGTVTNEKLFF. In DNA, the CDR3 is TGTGCCAGCGGAAAAACCGGGACAGTAACAAATGAAAAACTGTTTTTT.

There are a few counts of this clone. Other nucleotide sequences in the sample specify the same CDR3. This chain joins TRBV25-1 and TRBJ1-4, with 11 bases lining up with TRBD1. J gave up 8 bases and V 3 bases, and 8 bases lay outside the gene matches. The length of the CDR3 is 16 residues. Germline V gene sequence: CDR1 MGHDK, CDR2 SYGVNS. CDR3 residues: CASSDRGQGGGEKLFF. The CDR3 DNA follows: TGTGCCAGCAGTGACAGGGGACAGGGGGGAGGAGAAAAACTGTTTTTT. Based on the CDR3 plus reference TRBV25-1 and TRBJ1-4, the full variable domain is EADIYQTPRYLVIGTGKKITLECSQTMGHDKMYWYQQDPGMELHLIHYSYGVNSTEKGDLSSESTVSRIRTEHFPLTLESARPSHTSQYLCASSDRGQGGGEKLFFGSGTQLSVL.

The V call is TRBV9, the J call TRBJ2-1; 9 bases map to TRBD2. Per the germline V gene, CDR1 is SGDLS and CDR2 is YYNGEE. V shed 0 bases and J 4 bases; nucleotides not matched to a gene: 5. This CDR3 is 16 amino acids long. The CDR3 DNA is TGTGCCAGCAGCGTAGTCCCTAGCGGGACATACAATGAGCAGTTCTTC. This sequence encodes CASSVVPSGTYNEQFF.

The chain carries TRBV6-6 and TRBJ1-1; TRBD1 matches at 8 bases. This CDR3 comprises 13 residues. Looked up from germline, CDR1 is MNHNY and CDR2 is SVGAGI (reference sequence). V shed 2 bases and J 11 bases; nucleotides not matched to a gene: 7. The CDR3 DNA reads TGTGCCAGCAGTTACCCTGGACAGGGCCGGGCTTTCTTT. This translates into CASSYPGQGRAFF.

In the case of this clone: In the same sample, other DNA sequences code for this CDR3. The DNA for the CDR3 is TGTGCCAGTAGACAGGGGCTGAACACTGAAGCTTTCTTT. Its translation: CASRQGLNTEAFF. V is TRBV6-1 and J is TRBJ1-1, with 8 bases fitting TRBD1. Germline V gives CDR1 MNHNS, CDR2 SASEGT. V gave up 9 bases and J gave up 0 bases; unmatched junction bases: 3. The CDR3 is 13 amino acids.

V and J are TRBV5-1 and TRBJ2-5; 9 bases are a match to TRBD1. Germline-derived CDR1 and CDR2 are SGHRS and YFSETQ. V shed 2 bases and J 5 bases; nucleotides not matched to a gene: 10. The CDR3 contains 16 residues. The DNA for the CDR3 is TGCGCCAGCAGCTTACAGGGGGCAGGGGAGAGGGAGACCCAGTACTTC. This encodes CASSLQGAGERETQYF.

V usage is TRBV15 and J usage is TRBJ2-5; no definite D call. The germline V and J ends were trimmed by 9 bases and 5 bases, with 7 bases remaining between them. The length of the CDR3 is 10 residues. Germline V gene lookup returns CDR1 LNHNV and CDR2 YYDKDF (reference sequence). This CDR3 reads CATGRETQYF. The CDR3 region has the DNA TGTGCCACTGGCAGGGAGACCCAGTACTTC.

This clone was detected only a few times. The chain uses TRBV19 and TRBJ1-5; D perhaps matches TRBD1 (6 bases). The germline V gene encodes CDR1 LNHDA and CDR2 SQIVND (reference sequence). The length of the CDR3 is 14 residues. Trimming stripped 4 bases from V and 6 bases from J, with 13 bases between. Written as DNA, the CDR3 is TGTGCCAGTAGTACACAGGGAGGGGGTCAGCCCCAGCATTTT. It codes for CASSTQGGGQPQHF.

In regard to this clone: At one boundary the junction diverges from the germline segment, which might be a read error. The CDR3 loop reads CASSLGQGTQPQHF. CDR3 coding DNA: TGTGCCAGCAGTTTGGGACAGGGAACCCAGCCCCAGCATTTT. The chain uses TRBV5-6 and TRBJ1-5, with 9 bases that match TRBD1. CDR3 length: 14 residues. Germline CDR1 and CDR2: SGHDT and YYEEEE.

V is TRBV6-1 and J is TRBJ1-2; perhaps TRBD1 as D (5 bases). The germline V gene has CDR1 MNHNS and CDR2 SASEGT. V lost 6 bases to trimming and J lost 2 bases, with 13 bases between them. The CDR3 extends over 14 amino acids. The chain's CDR3 is CASSDGGLNYGYTF. The CDR3 DNA is TGTGCCAGCAGCGACGGGGGACTGAACTATGGCTACACCTTC.